This T cell receptor (beta chain) was identified in a study of shared clonotypes between healthy human individuals. Profiling relied on immunoSEQ multiplex PCR, and the TCRdb table lists in-frame clones only, not all of them. Here the sample spans about 2.2 million clones, around 93% being singletons. About this clone itself: Antigen: not known.

Naive CD8 populations comprised CD45RO-negative cells positively selected for CCR7, excluding terminally differentiated effector memory CD45RA+ cells. Broader study findings: Clonotypes that were shared across a handful of donors made up 4% to 6% of naive CD4 clonotypes. Across subsets, estimated richness was generally greater for naive than for memory populations.

Input material: naive CD8+ T cells from PBMCs. This clonotype originated in a man between 18 and 35 years old in good health. Some clones in this sample may be carry-over from other donors' samples.

The CDR3 DNA reads TGTGCCAGCAGTTACTGGGGGGATGGCTACACCTTC. It translates to CASSYWGDGYTF. The chain carries TRBV6-6 and TRBJ1-2; maybe TRBD1 (5 bases). This CDR3 is 12 amino acids long. V gave up 1 base and J gave up 6 bases, with 6 bases separating them. Germline lookup yields CDR1 MNHNY and CDR2 SVGAGI (reference sequence).